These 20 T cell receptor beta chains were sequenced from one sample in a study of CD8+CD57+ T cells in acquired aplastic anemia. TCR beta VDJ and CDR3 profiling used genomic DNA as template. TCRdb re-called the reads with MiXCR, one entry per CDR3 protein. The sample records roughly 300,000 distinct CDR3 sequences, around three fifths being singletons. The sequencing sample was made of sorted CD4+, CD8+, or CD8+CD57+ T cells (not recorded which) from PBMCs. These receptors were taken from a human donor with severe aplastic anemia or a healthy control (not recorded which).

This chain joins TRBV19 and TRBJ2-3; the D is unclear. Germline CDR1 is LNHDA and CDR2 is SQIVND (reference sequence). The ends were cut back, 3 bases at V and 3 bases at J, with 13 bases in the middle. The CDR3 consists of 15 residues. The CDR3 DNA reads TGTGCCAGTAGTATCTGGGGTCCACAAACAGATACGCAGTATTTT. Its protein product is CASSIWGPQTDTQYF.

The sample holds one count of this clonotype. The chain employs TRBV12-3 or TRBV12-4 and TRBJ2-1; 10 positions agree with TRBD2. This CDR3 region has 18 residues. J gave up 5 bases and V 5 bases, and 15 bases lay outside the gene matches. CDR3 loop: CASSPRGSGGRYHNEQFF. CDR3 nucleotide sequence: TGTGCCAGCAGTCCCCGGGGTAGCGGGGGGCGATATCACAATGAGCAGTTCTTC.

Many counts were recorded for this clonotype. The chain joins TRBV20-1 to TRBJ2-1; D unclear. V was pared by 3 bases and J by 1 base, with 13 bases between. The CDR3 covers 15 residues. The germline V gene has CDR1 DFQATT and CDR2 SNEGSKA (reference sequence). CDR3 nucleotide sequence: TGCAGTGCTAGCTTCCCCGAGACTTCCTACAATGAGCAGTTCTTC. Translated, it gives CSASFPETSYNEQFF.

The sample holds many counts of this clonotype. Here the CDR3 reads CASSQGQSLGSPLHF. The CDR3 region has the DNA TGTGCCAGCAGCCAAGGACAGTCTCTAGGTTCACCCCTCCACTTT. This chain uses TRBV3-1 with TRBJ1-6; D is possibly TRBD1 (5 bases). The CDR3 consists of 15 residues. Germline V CDR1 and CDR2: LGHDT, YNNKEL (reference sequence). V gave up 1 base and J gave up 9 bases, with 13 bases separating them.

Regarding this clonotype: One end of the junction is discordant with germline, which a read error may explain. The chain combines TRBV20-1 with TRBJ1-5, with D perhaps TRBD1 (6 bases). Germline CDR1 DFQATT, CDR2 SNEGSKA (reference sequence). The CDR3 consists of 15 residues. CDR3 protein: CSATLLGASNHPQHF. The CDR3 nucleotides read TGCAGTGCCACGCTTTTGGGGGCGAGTAATCACCCCCAGCATTTT.

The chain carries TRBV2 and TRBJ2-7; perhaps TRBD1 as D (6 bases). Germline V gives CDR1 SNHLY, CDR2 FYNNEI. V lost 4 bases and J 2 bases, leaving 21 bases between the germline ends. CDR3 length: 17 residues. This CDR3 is CASSGLDRLLYTYEQYF. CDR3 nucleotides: TGTGCCAGCAGTGGTCTCGACAGGCTCCTATACACCTACGAGCAGTACTTC.

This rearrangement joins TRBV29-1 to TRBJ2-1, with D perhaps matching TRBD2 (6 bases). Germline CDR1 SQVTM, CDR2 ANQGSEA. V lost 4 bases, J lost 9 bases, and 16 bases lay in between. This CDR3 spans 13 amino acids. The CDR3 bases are TGCAGCGTTGCAGCTAGCGAGTACGGTGAGCAGTTCTTC. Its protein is CSVAASEYGEQFF.

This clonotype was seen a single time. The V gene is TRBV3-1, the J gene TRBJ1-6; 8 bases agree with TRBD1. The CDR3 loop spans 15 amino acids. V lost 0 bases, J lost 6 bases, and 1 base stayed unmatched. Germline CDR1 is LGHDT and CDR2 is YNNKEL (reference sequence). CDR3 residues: CASSQEGQVNSPLHF. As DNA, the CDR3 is TGTGCCAGCAGCCAAGAGGGACAGGTTAATTCACCCCTCCACTTT.

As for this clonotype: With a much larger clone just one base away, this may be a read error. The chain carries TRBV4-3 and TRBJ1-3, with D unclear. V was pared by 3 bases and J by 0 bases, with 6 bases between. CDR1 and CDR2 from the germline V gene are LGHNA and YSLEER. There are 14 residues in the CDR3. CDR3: CASSQVGSGNTIYF. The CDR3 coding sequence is TGCGCCAGCAGCCAGGTGGGCTCTGGAAACACCATATATTTT.

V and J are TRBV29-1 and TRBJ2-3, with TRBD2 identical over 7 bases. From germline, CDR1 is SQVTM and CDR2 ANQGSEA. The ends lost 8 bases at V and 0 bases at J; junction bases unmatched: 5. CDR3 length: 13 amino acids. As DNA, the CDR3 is TGCAGCTCCTTGCGGGGGAGCACAGATACGCAGTATTTT. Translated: CSSLRGSTDTQYF.

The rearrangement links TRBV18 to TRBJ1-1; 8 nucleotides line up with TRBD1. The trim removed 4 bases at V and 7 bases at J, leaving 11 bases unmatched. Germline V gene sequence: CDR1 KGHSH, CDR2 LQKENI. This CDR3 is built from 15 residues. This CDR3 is CASSLSGTGGVEAFF. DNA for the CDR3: TGTGCCAGCTCACTGTCCGGGACAGGAGGGGTTGAAGCTTTCTTT.

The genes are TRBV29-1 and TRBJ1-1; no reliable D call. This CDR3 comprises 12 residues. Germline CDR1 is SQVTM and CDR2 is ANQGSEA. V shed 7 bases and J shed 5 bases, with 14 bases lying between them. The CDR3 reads CSARIQVTEAFF. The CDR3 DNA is TGCAGCGCAAGAATCCAGGTGACTGAAGCTTTCTTT.

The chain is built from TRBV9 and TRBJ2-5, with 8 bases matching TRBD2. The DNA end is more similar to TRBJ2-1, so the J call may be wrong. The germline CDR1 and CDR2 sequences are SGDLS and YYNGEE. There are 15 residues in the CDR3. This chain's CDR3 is CASSVVGGGNEEQFF. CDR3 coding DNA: TGTGCCAGCAGCGTAGTTGGCGGGGGGAACGAAGAGCAGTTCTTC.

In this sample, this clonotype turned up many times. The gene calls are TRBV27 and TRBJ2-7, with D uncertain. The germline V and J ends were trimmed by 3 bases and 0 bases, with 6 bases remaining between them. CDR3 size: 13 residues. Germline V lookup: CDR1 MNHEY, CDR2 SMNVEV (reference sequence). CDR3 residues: CASSFRSSYEQYF. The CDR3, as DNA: TGTGCCAGCAGTTTCAGGAGCTCCTACGAGCAGTACTTC.

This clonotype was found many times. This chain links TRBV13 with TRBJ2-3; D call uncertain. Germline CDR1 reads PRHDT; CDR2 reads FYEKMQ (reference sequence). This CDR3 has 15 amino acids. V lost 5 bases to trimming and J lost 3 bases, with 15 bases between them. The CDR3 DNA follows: TGTGCCAGCAGCAGATTCGAAAGGAGAACAGATACGCAGTATTTT. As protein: CASSRFERRTDTQYF.

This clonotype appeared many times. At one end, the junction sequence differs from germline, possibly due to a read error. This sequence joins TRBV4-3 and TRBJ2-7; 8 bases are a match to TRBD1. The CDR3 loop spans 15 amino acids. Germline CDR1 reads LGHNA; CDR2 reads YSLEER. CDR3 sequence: CASSQGQGRSSEQYF. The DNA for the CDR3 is TGCGCCAGCAGCCAAGGACAGGGGCGTTCCTCCGAGCAGTACTTC.

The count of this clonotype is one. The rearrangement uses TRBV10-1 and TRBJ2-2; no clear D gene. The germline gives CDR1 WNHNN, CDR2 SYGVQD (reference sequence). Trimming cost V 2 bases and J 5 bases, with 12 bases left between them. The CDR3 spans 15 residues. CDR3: CASSEEGLGTGELFF. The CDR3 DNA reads TGCGCCAGCAGTGAGGAAGGGTTGGGAACCGGGGAGCTGTTTTTT.

CDR3 sequence: CATSGRGTLPNTGELFF. CDR3 nucleotide sequence: TGTGCCACCAGTGGCAGGGGGACACTTCCGAACACCGGGGAGCTGTTTTTT. The rearrangement links TRBV24-1 to TRBJ2-2; 7 bases match TRBD1. The trim removed 5 bases at V and 0 bases at J, leaving 8 bases unmatched. Germline CDR1 and CDR2: KGHDR and SFDVKD. The CDR3 covers 17 residues.

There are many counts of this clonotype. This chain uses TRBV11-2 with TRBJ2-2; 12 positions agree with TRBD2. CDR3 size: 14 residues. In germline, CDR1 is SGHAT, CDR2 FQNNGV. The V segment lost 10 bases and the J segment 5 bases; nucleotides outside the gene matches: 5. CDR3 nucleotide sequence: TGTGCCACCACCCTAGCGGGGGGGACCGGGGAGCTGTTTTTT. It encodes CATTLAGGTGELFF.

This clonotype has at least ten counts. The CDR3 coding sequence is TGTGCCAGCAGCGCGCGGACTAGCGGCAATGAGCAGTTCTTC. Its translation is CASSARTSGNEQFF. The genes are TRBV11-1 and TRBJ2-1; 10 nucleotides agree with TRBD2. CDR3 length: 14 amino acids. CDR1 is SGHAT, CDR2 FQDESV, per germline (reference sequence). After removal of 5 bases from V and 6 bases from J, the junction contained 4 bases not matched to a gene.